Below are 20 T cell receptor beta chains sequenced from a single sample in a study of radiotherapy plus CTLA-4 blockade in lung cancer. Assay: immunoSEQ multiplex PCR; the TCRdb copy retains only in-frame clones and omits some. Altogether about 31,000 clones are present, 60% to 80% being singletons, with the ten largest covering 7.5%. Sequenced material: peripheral blood, taken from a patient treated with radiotherapy plus ipilimumab. The source is a human donor with non-small cell lung cancer who had stable disease on radiotherapy plus ipilimumab.

The chain uses TRBV2 and TRBJ1-4; a possible D gene is TRBD1 (5 bases). From germline, CDR1 is SNHLY and CDR2 FYNNEI. The CDR3 is 13 residues long. V shed 3 bases and J shed 8 bases, with 10 bases lying between them. In DNA form, the CDR3 reads TGTGCCAGCAGTGAGAGGGCAGGGGAAAAACTGTTTTTT. Translation gives CASSERAGEKLFF. Using reference TRBV2 and TRBJ1-4 for the parts outside the CDR3, the full variable domain is EPEVTQTPSHQVTQMGQEVILRCVPISNHLYFYWYRQILGQKVEFLVSFYNNEISEKSEIFDDQFSVERPDGSNFTLKIRSTKLEDSAMYFCASSERAGEKLFFGSGTQLSVL.

The chain combines TRBV19 with TRBJ2-2; D is perhaps TRBD2 (6 bases). The V and J ends lost 4 bases and 3 bases respectively, with 12 bases between them. The CDR3 spans 15 residues. CDR1 LNHDA and CDR2 SQIVND come from the germline V gene (reference sequence). The CDR3: CASSSGAPDTGELFF. The CDR3 region has the DNA TGTGCCAGTAGTAGCGGGGCCCCGGACACCGGGGAGCTGTTTTTT.

The chain joins TRBV9 to TRBJ1-2; D is possibly TRBD1 (5 bases). Trimming pared 0 bases from V and 5 bases from J, leaving 11 bases between. The germline gives CDR1 SGDLS, CDR2 YYNGEE. CDR3 length: 14 residues. The CDR3 nucleotides read TGTGCCAGCAGCGTAGATTTCGGGGGATATGGCTACACCTTC. Residues: CASSVDFGGYGYTF.

V gene TRBV28 combines with J gene TRBJ1-4; 9 nucleotides match TRBD1. Germline V gene sequence: CDR1 MDHEN, CDR2 SYDVKM. This CDR3 comprises 15 residues. Germline trimming cut 5 bases from V and 4 bases from J; bases unmatched to any gene: 5. Here the CDR3 DNA reads TGTGCCAGCAGTCCGCCGGGACAGGGTAATGAAAAACTGTTTTTT. It specifies CASSPPGQGNEKLFF. The whole variable domain, remainder taken from reference TRBV28 and TRBJ1-4, is DVKVTQSSRYLVKRTGEKVFLECVQDMDHENMFWYRQDPGLGLRLIYFSYDVKMKEKGDIPEGYSVSREKKERFSLILESASTNQTSMYLCASSPPGQGNEKLFFGSGTQLSVL.

The rearrangement uses TRBV15 and TRBJ1-1; D call uncertain. This CDR3 is 13 amino acids long. Looked up from germline, CDR1 is LNHNV and CDR2 is YYDKDF (reference sequence). V shed 1 base and J shed 5 bases, with 8 bases lying between them. CDR3 DNA sequence: TGTGCCACCAGCAGAGCGACATTAACTGAAGCTTTCTTT. The encoded protein is CATSRATLTEAFF. Full variable domain (remainder filled in from reference TRBV15 and TRBJ1-1): DAMVIQNPRYQVTQFGKPVTLSCSQTLNHNVMYWYQQKSSQAPKLLFHYYDKDFNNEADTPDNFQSRRPNTSFCFLDIRSPGLGDTAMYLCATSRATLTEAFFGQGTRLTVV.

This clone was seen more than once but under ten times. This sequence joins TRBV5-1 and TRBJ2-3; D is unclear. V dropped 1 base and J dropped 0 bases, with 9 bases sitting between them. This CDR3 has 15 residues. The germline CDR1 and CDR2 sequences are SGHRS and YFSETQ. CDR3 sequence: CASSLWAVSTDTQYF. CDR3 nucleotides: TGCGCCAGCAGCTTGTGGGCGGTTAGCACAGATACGCAGTATTTT.

The V and J genes are TRBV11-2 and TRBJ2-2; no definite D call. Germline V CDR1 and CDR2: SGHAT, FQNNGV. CDR3 length equals 15 residues. V was clipped by 5 bases and J by 9 bases, with 19 bases between them. The CDR3 here is CASSLPWNEHRELFF. The CDR3 DNA sequence: TGTGCCAGCAGCCTGCCGTGGAATGAACATCGGGAGCTGTTTTTT.

The chain couples TRBV28 to TRBJ1-3, with a tentative D call TRBD1 (5 bases). This CDR3 is built from 16 residues. Between the trimmed V and J ends, which lost 3 bases and 0 bases, there was a span of 12 bases. Germline lookup yields CDR1 MDHEN and CDR2 SYDVKM. The CDR3 coding sequence is TGTGCCAGCAGTTTTGGGGGGTTATTCTCTGGAAACACCATATATTTT. This codes for CASSFGGLFSGNTIYF.

This sequence joins TRBV14 and TRBJ1-4; D is unclear. Trimming took 4 bases from V and 5 from J, leaving 14 bases between them. The CDR3 spans 15 residues. The V gene's germline CDR1 is SGHDN and CDR2 FVKESK. The CDR3 spells CASSLTPVYNEKLFF. DNA for the CDR3: TGTGCCAGCAGCCTAACGCCGGTGTACAATGAAAAACTGTTTTTT. The variable domain in full, completed from reference TRBV14 and TRBJ1-4, reads EAGVTQFPSHSVIEKGQTVTLRCDPISGHDNLYWYRRVMGKEIKFLLHFVKESKQDESGMPNNRFLAERTGGTYSTLKVQPAELEDSGVYFCASSLTPVYNEKLFFGSGTQLSVL.

The genes are TRBV5-5 and TRBJ1-2, with TRBD1 matching 7 bases. This CDR3 is 13 amino acids long. Germline V gene sequence: CDR1 SGHKS, CDR2 YYEKEE (reference sequence). V was clipped by 3 bases and J by 4 bases; unmatched bases: 3. The CDR3 nucleotides are TGTGCCAGCAGCTCCGGGACAGCCTATGGCTACACCTTC. It encodes CASSSGTAYGYTF. Full variable domain (rest looked up from reference TRBV5-5 and TRBJ1-2): DAGVTQSPTHLIKTRGQQVTLRCSPISGHKSVSWYQQVLGQGPQFIFQYYEKEERGRGNFPDRFSARQFPNYSSELNVNALLLGDSALYLCASSSGTAYGYTFGSGTRLTVV.

The V call is TRBV5-1, the J call TRBJ1-1, with D possibly being TRBD1 (5 bases). Trimming removed 4 bases from V and 1 base from J, with 8 bases in between. Per germline, CDR1 SGHRS and CDR2 YFSETQ. The CDR3 spans 13 residues. The CDR3 DNA is TGCGCCAGCAGCACGACAGAGAACACTGAAGCTTTCTTT. Translating gives CASSTTENTEAFF.

The V call is TRBV6-1, the J call TRBJ2-7; TRBD1 or TRBD2 may be the D gene (5 bases each). V was cut by 7 bases and J by 4 bases, with 11 bases left in between. The V gene's germline CDR1 is MNHNS and CDR2 SASEGT. The CDR3 extends over 12 amino acids. The CDR3 bases are TGTGCCAGCAACCGGGACGGTTACGAGCAGTACGTC. It encodes CASNRDGYEQYV.

This chain uses TRBV18 with TRBJ2-7; D remains ambiguous. The V end was cut by 1 base, the J end by 4 bases, with 8 bases between. This CDR3 is 13 amino acids long. Germline lookup yields CDR1 KGHSH and CDR2 LQKENI. CDR3 loop: CASSPQENYEQYV. CDR3 sequence (DNA): TGTGCCAGCTCACCACAGGAGAATTACGAGCAGTACGTC.

The chain is built from TRBV30 and TRBJ2-2; a possible D gene is TRBD1 (6 bases). CDR1 is GTSNPN, CDR2 SVGIG, per germline (reference sequence). The CDR3 length is 13 residues. Trimming cost V 2 bases and J 4 bases, with 8 bases left between them. Here the CDR3 DNA reads TGTGCCTGGAGTAGACAGGCCACCGGGGAGCTGTTTTTT. This translates into CAWSRQATGELFF.

The chain recombines TRBV6-1 with TRBJ1-2; unclear D gene. The V end lost 4 bases, the J end lost 1 base, and 4 bases lay between the germline ends. This CDR3 comprises 12 residues. CDR1 MNHNS and CDR2 SASEGT come from the germline V gene. CDR3 nucleotides: TGTGCCAGCAGTGGAGATAACTATGGCTACACCTTC. This gives the protein CASSGDNYGYTF.

The chain recombines TRBV6-5 with TRBJ1-1; D is unresolved. The CDR3 sequence is 14 residues long. V was trimmed by 3 bases and J by 0 bases, leaving 8 bases between them. The V gene's germline CDR1 is MNHEY and CDR2 SVGAGI. In DNA, the CDR3 is TGTGCCAGCAGTTATGCCCAGGTGAACACTGAAGCTTTCTTT. Protein product: CASSYAQVNTEAFF.

The chain joins TRBV11-1 to TRBJ1-4; D unresolved. The CDR3 loop spans 15 amino acids. Trimming shortened V by 5 bases and J by 3 bases, and 13 bases separated the two germline ends. Germline values: CDR1 SGHAT, CDR2 FQDESV (reference sequence). CDR3 amino acids: CASSKIEGANEKLFF. DNA for the CDR3: TGTGCCAGCAGCAAAATCGAGGGAGCTAATGAAAAACTGTTTTTT.

The chain links TRBV9 to TRBJ1-1; no clear D gene. Germline assignment: CDR1 SGDLS and CDR2 YYNGEE. This CDR3 comprises 15 residues. Deletions cut 0 bases from V and 0 bases from J, with 9 bases between. CDR3 sequence (DNA): TGTGCCAGCAGCGTAGAGGTCGGAATGAACACTGAAGCTTTCTTT. Translation: CASSVEVGMNTEAFF.

The gene calls are TRBV7-7 and TRBJ2-2; D not certain. Trimming removed 2 bases at V and 0 bases at J, with 10 bases between. CDR3 size: 16 residues. Germline CDR1 SSHAT, CDR2 FNYEAQ (reference sequence). The CDR3, as DNA: TGTGCCAGCAGCTTAACTGGCAGTGCGAACACCGGGGAGCTGTTTTTT. Residues: CASSLTGSANTGELFF.

The genes are TRBV7-2 and TRBJ1-4, with 7 bases matching TRBD1. The CDR3 has 15 residues. V was pared by 5 bases and J by 7 bases, with 10 bases of the junction left unmatched. Per the germline V gene, CDR1 is SGHTA and CDR2 is FQGNSA. The CDR3 coding sequence is TGTGCCAGCAGCACCAACAGGGGTCGGGGTGAAAAACTGTTTTTT. Its translation: CASSTNRGRGEKLFF.